This T cell receptor beta chain was observed in a study of blood T cell repertoires in COVID-19. V was cut by 2 bases and J by 4 bases, with 6 bases left in between. The CDR3 loop spans 13 amino acids. CDR1 is MNHEY, CDR2 SMNVEV, per germline (reference sequence). Produced via immunoSEQ multiplex PCR; TCRdb's table is partial and in-frame only. The repertoire holds fewer than 200,000 clones, with around 84% as singletons. The sample consisted of peripheral blood. This TCR was recovered from a woman between 55 and 75 years old with COVID-19, enrolled during active disease. The chain has TRBV27 and TRBJ1-3; D is ambiguous. CDR3 amino acids: CASSLNTGNTIYF. The CDR3 region has the DNA TGTGCCAGCAGTTTAAACACAGGAAACACCATATATTTT.